This TCR beta chain was observed in a study of blood T cell repertoires in COVID-19. About the research overall: The samples span acute and convalescent COVID-19 from the United States, Italy and Spain.

Cohorts were determined from participant-reported clinical history. Exposed participants came across a COVID-19 case within 2 weeks before study entry. Study processing details: It was from reference gene primer amplification that nucleated cell counts were estimated. The repertoire was sequenced with immunoSEQ multiplex PCR; TCRdb's copy has only in-frame clones and lacks some. That table is the source of V, J and clone size, and D and trimming were worked out from the DNA. The sample yields about 200,000 clones, 75% to 90% seen once. This clonotype was obtained from a woman in her 30s who had been exposed to COVID-19. Source material: PBMCs or T cells enriched from blood (not recorded which).

CDR3 protein: CASSQGQGKTDTQYF. The CDR3 nucleotides are TGTGCCAGCAGCCAAGGACAGGGGAAGACAGATACGCAGTATTTT. The V call is TRBV11-3, the J call TRBJ2-3, with 9 bases lining up with TRBD1. The germline V gene encodes CDR1 SGHNT and CDR2 YENEEA. With 5 bases clipped from V and 3 bases from J, the junction kept 6 bases outside the gene matches. The CDR3 totals 15 residues.